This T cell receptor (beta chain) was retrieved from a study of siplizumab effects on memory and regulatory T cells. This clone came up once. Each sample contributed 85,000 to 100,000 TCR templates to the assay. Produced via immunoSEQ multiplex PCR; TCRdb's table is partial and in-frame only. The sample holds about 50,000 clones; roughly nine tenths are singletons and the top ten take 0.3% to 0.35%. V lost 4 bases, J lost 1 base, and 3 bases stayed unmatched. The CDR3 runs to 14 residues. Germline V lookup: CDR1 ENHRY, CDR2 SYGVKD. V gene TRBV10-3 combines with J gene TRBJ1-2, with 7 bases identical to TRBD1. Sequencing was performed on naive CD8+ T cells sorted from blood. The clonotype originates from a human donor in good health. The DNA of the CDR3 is TGTGCCATCAGTGTCGGACAGGATAACTATGGCTACACCTTC. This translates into CAISVGQDNYGYTF.